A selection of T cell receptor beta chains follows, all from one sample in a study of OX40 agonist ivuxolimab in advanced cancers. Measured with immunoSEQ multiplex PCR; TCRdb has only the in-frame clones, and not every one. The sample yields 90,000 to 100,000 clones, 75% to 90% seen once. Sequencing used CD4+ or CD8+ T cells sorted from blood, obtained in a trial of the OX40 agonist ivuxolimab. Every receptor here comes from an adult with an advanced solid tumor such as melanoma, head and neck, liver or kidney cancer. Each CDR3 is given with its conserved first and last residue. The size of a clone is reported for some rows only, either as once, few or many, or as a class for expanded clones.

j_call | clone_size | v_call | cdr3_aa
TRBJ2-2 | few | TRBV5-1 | CASSSRAGVNTGELFF
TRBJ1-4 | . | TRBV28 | CASRSKRSGFNEKLFF
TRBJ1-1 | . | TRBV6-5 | CASRKIQGNTEAFF
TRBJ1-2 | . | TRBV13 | CASSLDYRGLENPPYGGYTF
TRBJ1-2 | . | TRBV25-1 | CASSRGRNYGYTF
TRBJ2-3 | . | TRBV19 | CASSIPRDTIGDTQYF
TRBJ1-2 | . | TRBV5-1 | CASSLGRRRPNYGYTF
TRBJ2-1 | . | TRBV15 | CATSSRDRGSNEQFF
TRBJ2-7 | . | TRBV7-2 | CASSRRANSYEQYF
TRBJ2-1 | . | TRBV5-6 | CASSLEVGKTSYNEQFF
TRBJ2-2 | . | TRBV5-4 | CASSPRPQMNTGELFF
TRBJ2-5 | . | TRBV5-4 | CASSLDREETQYF
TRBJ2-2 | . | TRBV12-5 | CASEKAGDLSGELFF